This is a list of T cell receptor beta chains from one sample in a study of T cell changes during pregnancy in multiple sclerosis. Assay: immunoSEQ multiplex PCR; the TCRdb copy retains only in-frame clones and omits some. Of tens of thousands of clones listed, around 92% are singletons. Sequences were derived from CD4+ T cells from peripheral blood mononuclear cells, sampled in the second trimester of pregnancy. These receptors originate from a female donor in good health, enrolled as a control in a pregnancy study. CDR3s include the opening cysteine and the closing phenylalanine or tryptophan. A D gene is named only where the DNA matches it firmly. Not all rows give a size; the values are once, few, many and, for expanded clones, a class.

j_call clone_size d_call v_call cdr3_aa cdr3_nt
TRBJ2-7 once TRBD2 TRBV6-5 CASSRSGPAYEQYF TGTGCCAGCAGCCGTAGCGGGCCGGCATACGAGCAGTACTTC
TRBJ2-7 . TRBD2 TRBV6-6 CASSVAGGNYYEQYF TGTGCCAGCAGCGTAGCGGGAGGGAATTACTACGAGCAGTACTTC
TRBJ2-1 . TRBD2 TRBV28 CASSSSGTHYNEQFF TGTGCCAGCAGTAGTAGCGGGACTCACTACAATGAGCAGTTCTTC
TRBJ1-5 few . TRBV30 CAWSVAGIQPQHF TGTGCCTGGAGTGTCGCAGGGATTCAGCCCCAGCATTTT
TRBJ2-7 . TRBD2 TRBV5-3 CARSLWATPSGGTYEQYF TGTGCCAGAAGCTTGTGGGCCACCCCTAGCGGGGGTACCTACGAGCAGTACTTC
TRBJ1-5 . . TRBV30 CAWRSTGDNQPQHF TGTGCCTGGAGGTCGACAGGCGACAATCAGCCCCAGCATTTT
TRBJ2-3 . . TRBV30 CAWSQQRTDTQYF TGTGCCTGGAGTCAACAGCGCACAGATACGCAGTATTTT
TRBJ2-7 . TRBD1 TRBV29-1 CSSRGQGMEQYF TGCAGCTCCAGGGGACAGGGGATGGAGCAGTACTTC
TRBJ2-2 . . TRBV9 CATQGSSSTGELFF TGTGCCACTCAGGGTTCATCGAGCACCGGGGAGCTGTTTTTT
TRBJ2-1 once . TRBV7-9 CASSFPPTGRTNEQFF TGTGCCAGCAGCTTTCCCCCGACGGGGAGAACTAATGAGCAGTTCTTC
TRBJ1-2 . . TRBV15 CATSRAESVYGYTF TGTGCCACCAGCAGAGCAGAATCAGTCTATGGCTACACCTTC
TRBJ2-2 once TRBD2 TRBV5-6 CASSLTAGGPRELFF TGTGCCAGCAGCTTGACGGCGGGGGGGCCACGGGAGCTGTTTTTT
TRBJ2-3 once . TRBV5-5 CASSRGLGLADTQYF TGTGCCAGCAGCCGCGGGCTCGGTCTAGCAGATACGCAGTATTTT
TRBJ2-7 . . TRBV6-5 CASRNPEGSSYEQYF TGTGCCAGCAGGAATCCGGAGGGTAGCTCCTACGAGCAGTACTTC